This T cell receptor beta chain was sequenced for a study of T cells and Merkel cell carcinoma outcomes. Study-wide points: In Merkel cell carcinoma, repertoire and T-cell density reportedly predicted outcomes.

The V and J ends lost 3 bases and 5 bases, in that order; junction bases with no gene match: 14. This CDR3 spans 17 amino acids. Germline V gives CDR1 SGHNT, CDR2 YYREEE (reference sequence). In the case of this clone: As yet, its antigen is unknown.

TCRdb keeps only in-frame clones here, not all; method: immunoSEQ multiplex PCR. The sample has some 100 clones; roughly 87% are singletons. The rearrangement joins TRBV5-4 to TRBJ2-3; 8 bases align to TRBD2. Sample: tumor tissue from Merkel cell carcinoma. This TCR was sampled from a human donor with Merkel cell carcinoma. CDR3 sequence: CASSSPNSGRIRDTQYF. In nucleotides, the CDR3 is TGTGCCAGCAGCTCCCCTAACAGCGGGAGAATCAGAGATACGCAGTATTTT.